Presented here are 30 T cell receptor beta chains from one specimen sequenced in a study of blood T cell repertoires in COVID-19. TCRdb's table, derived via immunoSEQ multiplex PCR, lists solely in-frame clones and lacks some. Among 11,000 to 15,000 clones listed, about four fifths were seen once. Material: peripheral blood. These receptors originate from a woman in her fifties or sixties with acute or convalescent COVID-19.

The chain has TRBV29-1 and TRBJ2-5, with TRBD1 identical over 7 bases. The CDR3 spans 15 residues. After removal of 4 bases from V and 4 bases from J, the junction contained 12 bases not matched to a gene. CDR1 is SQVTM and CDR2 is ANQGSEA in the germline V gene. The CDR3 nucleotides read TGCAGCGTTGGGGCGACAGGGAACATAGCAGAGACCCAGTACTTC. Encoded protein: CSVGATGNIAETQYF.

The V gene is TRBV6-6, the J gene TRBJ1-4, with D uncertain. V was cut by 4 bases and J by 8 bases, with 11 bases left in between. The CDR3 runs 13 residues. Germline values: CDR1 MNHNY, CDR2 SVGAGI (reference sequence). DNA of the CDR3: TGTGCCAGCAGTTCCATCGTGAGGGAAAAACTGTTTTTT. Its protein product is CASSSIVREKLFF.

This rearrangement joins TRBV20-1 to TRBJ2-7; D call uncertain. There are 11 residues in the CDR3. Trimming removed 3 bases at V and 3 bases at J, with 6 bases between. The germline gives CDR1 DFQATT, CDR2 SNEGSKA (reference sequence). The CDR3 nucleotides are TGCAGTGCTAGGGGCGACTACGAGCAGTACTTC. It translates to CSARGDYEQYF.

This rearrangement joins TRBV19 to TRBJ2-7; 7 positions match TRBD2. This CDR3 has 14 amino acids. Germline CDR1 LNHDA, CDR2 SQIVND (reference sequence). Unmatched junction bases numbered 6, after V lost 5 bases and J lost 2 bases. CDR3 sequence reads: CASSEASGAYEQYF. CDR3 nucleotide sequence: TGTGCCAGTAGTGAGGCTAGCGGAGCCTACGAGCAGTACTTC.

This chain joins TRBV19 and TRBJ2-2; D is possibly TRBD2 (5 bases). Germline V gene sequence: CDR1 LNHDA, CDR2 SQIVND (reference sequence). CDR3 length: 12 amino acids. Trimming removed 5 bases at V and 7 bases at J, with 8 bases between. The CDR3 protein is CASSRGRGELFF. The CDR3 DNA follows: TGTGCCAGTAGTCGAGGGCGCGGGGAGCTGTTTTTT. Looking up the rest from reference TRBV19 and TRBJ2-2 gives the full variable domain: DGGITQSPKYLFRKEGQNVTLSCEQNLNHDAMYWYRQDPGQGLRLIYYSQIVNDFQKGDIAEGYSVSREKKESFPLTVTSAQKNPTAFYLCASSRGRGELFFGEGSRLTVL.

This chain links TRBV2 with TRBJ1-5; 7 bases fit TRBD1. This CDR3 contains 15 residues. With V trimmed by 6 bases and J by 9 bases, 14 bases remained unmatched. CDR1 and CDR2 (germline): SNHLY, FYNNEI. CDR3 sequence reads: CASRGLRDRESPQHF. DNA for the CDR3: TGTGCCAGCAGGGGCCTCCGGGACAGAGAATCGCCCCAGCATTTT.

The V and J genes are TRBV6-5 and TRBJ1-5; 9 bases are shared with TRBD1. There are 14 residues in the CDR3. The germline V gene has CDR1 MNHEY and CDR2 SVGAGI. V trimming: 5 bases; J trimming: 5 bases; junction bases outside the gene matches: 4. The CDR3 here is CASSPDRGDQPQHF. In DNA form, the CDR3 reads TGTGCCAGCAGTCCGGACAGGGGCGATCAGCCCCAGCATTTT.

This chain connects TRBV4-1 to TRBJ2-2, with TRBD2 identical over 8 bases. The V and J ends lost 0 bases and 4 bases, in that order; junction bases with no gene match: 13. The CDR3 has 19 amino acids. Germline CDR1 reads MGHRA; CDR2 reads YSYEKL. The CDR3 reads CASSQDNILREAGTGELFF. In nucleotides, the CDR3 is TGCGCCAGCAGCCAAGATAATATCTTGCGGGAGGCGGGCACCGGGGAGCTGTTTTTT.

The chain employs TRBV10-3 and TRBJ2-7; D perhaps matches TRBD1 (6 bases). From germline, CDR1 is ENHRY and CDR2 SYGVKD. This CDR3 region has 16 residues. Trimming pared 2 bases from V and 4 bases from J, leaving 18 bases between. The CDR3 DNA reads TGTGCCATCAGTGAGCCCGGGACACTAAACCCTTACGAGCAGTACTTC. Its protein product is CAISEPGTLNPYEQYF.

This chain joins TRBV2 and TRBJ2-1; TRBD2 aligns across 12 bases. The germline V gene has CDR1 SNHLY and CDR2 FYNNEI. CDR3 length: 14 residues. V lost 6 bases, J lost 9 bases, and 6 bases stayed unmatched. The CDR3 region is CASRRLAGVSEQFF. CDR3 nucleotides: TGTGCCAGCAGACGACTAGCGGGGGTCAGTGAGCAGTTCTTC.

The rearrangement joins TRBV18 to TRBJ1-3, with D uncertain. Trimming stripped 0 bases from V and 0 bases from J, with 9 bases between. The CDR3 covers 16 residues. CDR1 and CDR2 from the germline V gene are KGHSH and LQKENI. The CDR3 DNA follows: TGTGCCAGCTCACCACCGGCAGCGCTCTCTGGAAACACCATATATTTT. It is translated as CASSPPAALSGNTIYF. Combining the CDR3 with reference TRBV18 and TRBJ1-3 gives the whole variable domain NAGVMQNPRHLVRRRGQEARLRCSPMKGHSHVYWYRQLPEEGLKFMVYLQKENIIDESGMPKERFSAEFPKEGPSILRIQQVVRGDSAAYFCASSPPAALSGNTIYFGEGSWLTVV.

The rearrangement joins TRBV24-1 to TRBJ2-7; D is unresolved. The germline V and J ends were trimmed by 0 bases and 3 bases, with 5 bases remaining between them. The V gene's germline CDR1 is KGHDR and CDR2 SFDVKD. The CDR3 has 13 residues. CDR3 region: CATSDLVRYEQYF. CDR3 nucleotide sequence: TGTGCCACCAGTGATTTGGTCCGCTACGAGCAGTACTTC.

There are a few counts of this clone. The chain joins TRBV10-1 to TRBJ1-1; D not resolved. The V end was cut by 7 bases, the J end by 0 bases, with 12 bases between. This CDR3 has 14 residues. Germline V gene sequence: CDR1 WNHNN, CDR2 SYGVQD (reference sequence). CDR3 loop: CASTSSGMNTEAFF. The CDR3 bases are TGCGCCAGCACCTCCTCCGGGATGAACACTGAAGCTTTCTTT.

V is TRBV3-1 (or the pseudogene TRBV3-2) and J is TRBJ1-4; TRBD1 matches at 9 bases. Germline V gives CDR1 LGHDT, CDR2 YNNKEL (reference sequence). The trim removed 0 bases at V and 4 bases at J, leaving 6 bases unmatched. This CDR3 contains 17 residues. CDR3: CASSQDFVGQGNEKLFF. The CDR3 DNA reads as TGTGCCAGCAGCCAAGATTTCGTGGGACAGGGTAATGAAAAACTGTTTTTT.

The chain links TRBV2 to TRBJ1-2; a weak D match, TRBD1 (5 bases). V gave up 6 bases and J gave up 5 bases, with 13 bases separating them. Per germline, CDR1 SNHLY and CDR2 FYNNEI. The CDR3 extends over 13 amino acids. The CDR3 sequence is CASSWGGDYGYTF. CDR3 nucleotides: TGTGCCAGCAGCTGGGGAGGGGATTATGGCTACACCTTC. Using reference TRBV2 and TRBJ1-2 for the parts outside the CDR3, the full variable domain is EPEVTQTPSHQVTQMGQEVILRCVPISNHLYFYWYRQILGQKVEFLVSFYNNEISEKSEIFDDQFSVERPDGSNFTLKIRSTKLEDSAMYFCASSWGGDYGYTFGSGTRLTVV.

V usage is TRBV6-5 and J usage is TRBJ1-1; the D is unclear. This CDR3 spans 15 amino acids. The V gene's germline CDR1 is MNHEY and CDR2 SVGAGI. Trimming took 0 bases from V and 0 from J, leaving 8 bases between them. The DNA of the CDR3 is TGTGCCAGCAGTTACTCGGCGCGGATGAACACTGAAGCTTTCTTT. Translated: CASSYSARMNTEAFF.

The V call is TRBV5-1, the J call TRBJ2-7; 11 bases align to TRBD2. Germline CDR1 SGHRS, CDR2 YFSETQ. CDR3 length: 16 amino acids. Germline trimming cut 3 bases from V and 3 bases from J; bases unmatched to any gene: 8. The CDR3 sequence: CASSSLTSGSLYEQYF. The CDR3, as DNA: TGCGCCAGCAGCTCTTTAACTAGCGGGAGTCTCTACGAGCAGTACTTC.

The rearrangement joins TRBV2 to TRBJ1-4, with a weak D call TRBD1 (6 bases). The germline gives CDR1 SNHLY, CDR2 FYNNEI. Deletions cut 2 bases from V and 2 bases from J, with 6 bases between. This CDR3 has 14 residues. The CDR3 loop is CASSERGTNEKLFF. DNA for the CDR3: TGTGCCAGCAGTGAAAGGGGGACTAATGAAAAACTGTTTTTT.

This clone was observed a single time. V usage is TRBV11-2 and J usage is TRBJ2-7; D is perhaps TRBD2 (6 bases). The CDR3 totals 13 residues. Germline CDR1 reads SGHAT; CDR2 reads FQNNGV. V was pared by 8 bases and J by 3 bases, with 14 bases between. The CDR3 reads CASAVGGFYEQYF. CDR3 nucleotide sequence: TGTGCCAGCGCGGTCGGGGGTTTCTACGAGCAGTACTTC.

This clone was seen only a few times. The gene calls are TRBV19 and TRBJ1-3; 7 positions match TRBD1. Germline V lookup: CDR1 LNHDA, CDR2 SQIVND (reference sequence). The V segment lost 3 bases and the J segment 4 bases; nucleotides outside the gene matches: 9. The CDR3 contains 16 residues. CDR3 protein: CASSILGQAGGNTIYF. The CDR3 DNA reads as TGTGCCAGTAGTATTCTAGGACAGGCGGGCGGAAACACCATATATTTT. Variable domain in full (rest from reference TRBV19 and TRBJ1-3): DGGITQSPKYLFRKEGQNVTLSCEQNLNHDAMYWYRQDPGQGLRLIYYSQIVNDFQKGDIAEGYSVSREKKESFPLTVTSAQKNPTAFYLCASSILGQAGGNTIYFGEGSWLTVV.

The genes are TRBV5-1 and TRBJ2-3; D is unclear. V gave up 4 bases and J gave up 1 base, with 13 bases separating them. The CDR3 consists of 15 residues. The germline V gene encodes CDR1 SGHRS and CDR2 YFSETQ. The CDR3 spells CASSISTPGTDTQYF. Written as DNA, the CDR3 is TGCGCCAGCAGCATATCTACTCCGGGCACAGATACGCAGTATTTT. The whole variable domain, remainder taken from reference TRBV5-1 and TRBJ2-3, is KAGVTQTPRYLIKTRGQQVTLSCSPISGHRSVSWYQQTPGQGLQFLFEYFSETQRNKGNFPGRFSGRQFSNSRSEMNVSTLELGDSALYLCASSISTPGTDTQYFGPGTRLTVL.

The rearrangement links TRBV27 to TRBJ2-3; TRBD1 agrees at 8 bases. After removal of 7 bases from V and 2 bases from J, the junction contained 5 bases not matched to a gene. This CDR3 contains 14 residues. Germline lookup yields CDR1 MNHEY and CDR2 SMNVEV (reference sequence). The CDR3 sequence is CASKVQGDTDTQYF. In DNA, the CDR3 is TGTGCCAGCAAGGTACAGGGGGACACAGATACGCAGTATTTT.

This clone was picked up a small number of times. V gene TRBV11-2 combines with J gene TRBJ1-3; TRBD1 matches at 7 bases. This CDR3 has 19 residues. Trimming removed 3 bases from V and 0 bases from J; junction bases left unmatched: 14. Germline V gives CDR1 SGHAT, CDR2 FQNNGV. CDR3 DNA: TGTGCCAGCAGCTTTACGACCGGGACAGCCCTAATCTCTGGAAACACCATATATTTT. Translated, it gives CASSFTTGTALISGNTIYF.

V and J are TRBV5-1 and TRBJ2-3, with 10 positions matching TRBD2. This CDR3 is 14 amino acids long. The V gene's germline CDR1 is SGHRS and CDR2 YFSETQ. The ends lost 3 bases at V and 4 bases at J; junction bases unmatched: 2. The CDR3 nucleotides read TGCGCCAGCAGCTCGGGACTAGCGTCAGATACGCAGTATTTT. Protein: CASSSGLASDTQYF.

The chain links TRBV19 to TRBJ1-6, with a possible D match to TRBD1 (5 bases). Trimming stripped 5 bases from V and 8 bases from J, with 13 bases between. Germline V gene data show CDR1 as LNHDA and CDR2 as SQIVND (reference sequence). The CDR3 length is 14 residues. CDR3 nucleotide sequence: TGTGCCAGTAGTGTCGACGGGGGTGATTCACCCCTCCACTTT. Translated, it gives CASSVDGGDSPLHF.

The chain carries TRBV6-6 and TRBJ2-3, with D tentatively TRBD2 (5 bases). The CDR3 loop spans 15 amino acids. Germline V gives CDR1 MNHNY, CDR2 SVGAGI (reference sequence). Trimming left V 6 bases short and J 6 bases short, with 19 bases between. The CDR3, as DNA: TGTGCCAGCAGAAGCGGACTCGTAACAATCGATACGCAGTATTTT. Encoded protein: CASRSGLVTIDTQYF.

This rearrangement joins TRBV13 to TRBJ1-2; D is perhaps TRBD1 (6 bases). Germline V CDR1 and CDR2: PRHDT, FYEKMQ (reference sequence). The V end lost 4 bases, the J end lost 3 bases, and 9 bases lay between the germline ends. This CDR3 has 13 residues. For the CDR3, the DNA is TGTGCCAGCAGCTCCTGGACAGACTATGGCTACACCTTC. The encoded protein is CASSSWTDYGYTF.

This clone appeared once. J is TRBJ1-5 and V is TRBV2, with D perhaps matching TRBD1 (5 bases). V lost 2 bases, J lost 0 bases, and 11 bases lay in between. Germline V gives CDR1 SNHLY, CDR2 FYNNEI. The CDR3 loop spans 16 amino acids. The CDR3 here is CASSERVGGSNQPQHF. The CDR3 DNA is TGTGCCAGCAGTGAACGAGTGGGGGGTAGCAATCAGCCCCAGCATTTT.

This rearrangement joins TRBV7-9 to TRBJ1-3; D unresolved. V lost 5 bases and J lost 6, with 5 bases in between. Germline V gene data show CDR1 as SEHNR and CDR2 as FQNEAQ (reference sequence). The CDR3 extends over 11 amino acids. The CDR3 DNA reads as TGTGCCAGCAGCACTCAAAACACCATATATTTT. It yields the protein CASSTQNTIYF.

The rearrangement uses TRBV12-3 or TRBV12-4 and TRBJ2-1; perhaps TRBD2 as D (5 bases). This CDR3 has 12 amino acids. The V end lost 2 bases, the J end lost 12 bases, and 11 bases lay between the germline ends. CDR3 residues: CASSLSKAGQFF. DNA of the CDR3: TGTGCCAGCAGTTTATCTAAGGCGGGGCAGTTCTTC.